Listed below are T cell receptor beta chains from one sample, sequenced in a study of blood T cells in healthy people across ages. TCRdb fed the 5' RACE reads into MiXCR, producing one record per CDR3 protein. The data hold approximately 940,000 distinct CDR3 sequences, with approximately 49% observed a single time. What was sequenced was blood. The source is a man aged 25-40 years in good health. CDR3s include the opening cysteine and the closing phenylalanine or tryptophan. A D gene is named only where the DNA matches it firmly. The listing skips clone size in some rows; elsewhere it reads once, few, many or a size class.

clone size	D gene	V gene	J gene	CDR3 DNA	CDR3 protein
.	TRBD2	TRBV4-1	TRBJ2-5	TGCGCCAGCAGCCAAGATCTTGCTAGCGGGGGAGTTGAGACCCAGTACTTC	CASSQDLASGGVETQYF
.	.	TRBV4-1	TRBJ2-7	TGCGCCAGCAGCCAAAGGTCGGCAGGGGAGGCCGAAAGCCCCTACGAGCAGTACTTC	CASSQRSAGEAESPYEQYF
.	.	TRBV9	TRBJ1-1	TGTGCCAGCAGTAGGGGAAAGAACACTGAAGCTTTCTTT	CASSRGKNTEAFF
.	.	TRBV11-2	TRBJ2-2	TGTGCCAGCAGTTTCCATCCGACAGCTAACACCGGGGAGCTGTTTTTT	CASSFHPTANTGELFF
.	TRBD2	TRBV20-1	TRBJ2-1	TGCAGTGCGGACGGCCGGGGGGGCAAGAATGAGCAGTTCTTC	CSADGRGGKNEQFF
.	.	TRBV4-3	TRBJ1-4	TGCGCCAGCAGCCAAGATGCGGATGAGGAAAAACTGTTTTTT	CASSQDADEEKLFF
few	.	TRBV28	TRBJ2-7	TGTGCCAGCAGTTTGCCCTCCAGGGGACCCTACGAGCAGTACTTC	CASSLPSRGPYEQYF
.	.	TRBV6-5	TRBJ1-5	TGTGCCAGCACCCCACAGTTCAATCAGCCCCAGCATTTT	CASTPQFNQPQHF
.	.	TRBV12-5	TRBJ2-3	TGTGCTAGTGGTTTAGGGGGCGGGGGCACAGATACGCAGTATTTT	CASGLGGGGTDTQYF
.	.	TRBV6-5	TRBJ1-2	TGTGCCAGCAGTTACCTTCCACAGGGTACGGCTAACTATGGCTACACCTTC	CASSYLPQGTANYGYTF